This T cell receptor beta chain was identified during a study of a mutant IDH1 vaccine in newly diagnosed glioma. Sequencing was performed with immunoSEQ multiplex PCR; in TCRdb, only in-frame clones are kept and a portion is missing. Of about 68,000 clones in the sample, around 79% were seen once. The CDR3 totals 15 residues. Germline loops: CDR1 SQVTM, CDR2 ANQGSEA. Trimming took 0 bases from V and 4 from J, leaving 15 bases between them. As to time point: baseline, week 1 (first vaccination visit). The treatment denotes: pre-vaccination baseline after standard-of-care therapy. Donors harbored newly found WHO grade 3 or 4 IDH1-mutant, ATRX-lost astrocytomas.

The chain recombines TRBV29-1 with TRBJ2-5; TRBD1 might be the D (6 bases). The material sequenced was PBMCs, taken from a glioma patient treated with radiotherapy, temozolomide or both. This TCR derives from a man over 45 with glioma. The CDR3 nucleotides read TGCAGCGTTGAAGACTGGCAGGGGATAGGAGAGACCCAGTACTTC. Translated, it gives CSVEDWQGIGETQYF.